This T cell receptor beta chain was profiled in a study of blood T cell repertoires in COVID-19. Turning to the study itself: Both acute and convalescent COVID-19 samples were obtained from the United States, Italy and Spain.

This CDR3 spans 17 amino acids. The J segment lost 1 base and the V segment lost 0 bases, leaving 3 bases of the junction unmatched. Germline CDR1 and CDR2: LGHNA and YNFKEQ. Original methodology: Nucleated cell number was recorded as an estimate derived from reference gene primer amplification. Repertoires were generated with immunoSEQ multiplex PCR, while TCRdb's copy carries only in-frame clones and drops some. V and J calls plus clone size are reproduced from that table; the DNA served to infer D and trimming. The sample records about 270,000 clones, 80% to 90% being singletons. This clone showed up just a few times.

This TCR was sampled from an elderly man with acute or convalescent COVID-19. The V and J genes are TRBV4-2 and TRBJ2-2, with TRBD2 matching 9 bases. Sequenced input: peripheral blood. CDR3: CASSQDSSGMNTGELFF. CDR3 in DNA: TGTGCCAGCAGCCAAGATTCTAGCGGGATGAACACCGGGGAGCTGTTTTTT.